This T cell receptor (beta chain) was identified during a study of T cells in narcolepsy. General study points: No autoreactive T cell clone sequences appeared in some memory CD4+ repertoires.

TCRdb's table, derived via immunoSEQ multiplex PCR, lists solely in-frame clones and lacks some. The sample includes about 32,000 clones, roughly 80% of them seen just once. Details on this clone: What it binds is not known.

Germline CDR1 is SGHTS and CDR2 is YDEGEE. There are 13 residues in the CDR3. The V and J ends lost 1 base and 5 bases respectively, with 9 bases between them. The specimen was memory (CD45RA-) CD4+ T cells from blood. V gene TRBV5-8 combines with J gene TRBJ1-2; D is perhaps TRBD1 (6 bases). This TCR was recovered from a human donor in good health. CDR3 nucleotides: TGTGCCAGCAGCTTGCTTAGGGGGTATGGCTACACCTTC. Its protein product is CASSLLRGYGYTF.